The present entry profiles one T cell receptor beta chain with its context. The antigen is unknown. The V and J ends lost 4 bases and 6 bases, in that order; junction bases with no gene match: 10. CDR1 and CDR2 (germline): LGHNA, YNFKEQ. The CDR3 has 16 residues. With ipilimumab providing CTLA-4 blockade, focal radiation was administered to patients who had chemo-refractory metastatic non-small-cell lung cancer. Here immunoSEQ multiplex PCR was the method, and the copy in TCRdb shows in-frame clones only, minus some. Counted here are 75,000 to 100,000 clones, roughly 88% occurring once; the ten biggest clones make up roughly 4.9%. The data belong to a study of radiotherapy plus CTLA-4 blockade in lung cancer. At the level of the study: Among enrolled patients, less than 20% responded and more than 25% achieved disease control.

Regarding the study as a whole: Blood TCR clones of tumor origin expanded after radiotherapy plus ipilimumab.

The material sequenced was peripheral blood, taken from a patient treated with radiotherapy plus ipilimumab. The chain has TRBV4-2 and TRBJ2-3; 10 nucleotides agree with TRBD2. The TCR originated in a human donor with non-small cell lung cancer that progressed on radiotherapy plus ipilimumab. CDR3 bases: TGTGCCAGCAGCCCTCGGTCCCTTAGCGGGAGGGATACGCAGTATTTT. It yields the protein CASSPRSLSGRDTQYF.